The entry below describes one T cell receptor (beta chain). This entry is derived from a study of blood T cell repertoires in COVID-19. Study overall: In each case, the material was cDNA or gDNA derived from T cells, B-cell-depleted T cells, or PBMCs.

The CDR3 is 16 amino acids. Looked up from germline, CDR1 is MNHEY and CDR2 is SVGAGI. V lost 1 base to trimming and J lost 5 bases, with 15 bases between them. The protocol was immunoSEQ multiplex PCR, while the TCRdb copy is restricted to in-frame clones and leaves out a portion. The repertoire has some 220,000 clones, 70% to 90% of them found once; the top ten carry about 13%. Specimen: peripheral blood. The J gene is TRBJ2-1, the V gene TRBV6-5, with TRBD2 as a possible D gene (7 bases). The clonotype was recovered from a human donor in a cohort sampled during active COVID-19. In DNA form, the CDR3 reads TGTGCCAGCAGTTACTGGGGGGGCGGTATCCACAATGAGCAGTTCTTC. It is translated as CASSYWGGGIHNEQFF.